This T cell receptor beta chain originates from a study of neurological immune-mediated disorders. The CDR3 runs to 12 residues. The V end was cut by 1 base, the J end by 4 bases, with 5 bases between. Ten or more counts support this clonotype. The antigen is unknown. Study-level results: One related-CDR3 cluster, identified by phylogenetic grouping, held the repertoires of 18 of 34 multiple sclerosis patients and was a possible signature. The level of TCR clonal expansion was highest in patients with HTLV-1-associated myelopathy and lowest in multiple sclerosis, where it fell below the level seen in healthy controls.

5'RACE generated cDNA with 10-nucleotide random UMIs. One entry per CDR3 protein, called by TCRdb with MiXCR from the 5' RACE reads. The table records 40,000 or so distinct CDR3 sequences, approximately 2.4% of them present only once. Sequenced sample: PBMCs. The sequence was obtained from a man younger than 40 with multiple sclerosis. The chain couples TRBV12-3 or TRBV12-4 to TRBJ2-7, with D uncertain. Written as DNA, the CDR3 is TGTGCCAGCAGTTTAGATAGATACGAGCAGTACTTC. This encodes CASSLDRYEQYF.